This T cell receptor (beta chain) came from a study of OX40 agonist ivuxolimab in advanced cancers. Findings of the study overall: Compared with CD4+, CD8+ T cells on average had more expanded clones.

With respect to this clone: The antigen remains undetermined.

Clones were read by immunoSEQ multiplex PCR, and TCRdb kept only the in-frame ones, dropping some. Altogether about 47,000 clones are present, 80% to 85% being singletons, with the ten largest covering roughly 6.5%. The CDR3 length is 14 residues. Germline V gives CDR1 LGHNT, CDR2 FRNRAP. The ends were cut back, 6 bases at V and 5 bases at J, with 16 bases in the middle. This clonotype originated in an adult with an advanced solid tumor such as melanoma, head and neck, liver or kidney cancer. The material was CD4+ or CD8+ T cells sorted from blood, obtained in a trial of the OX40 agonist ivuxolimab. The V call is TRBV12-5, the J call TRBJ2-5; D unresolved. The CDR3 DNA sequence: TGTGCTAGTGGCCCGGACGGGTATTCGGAGACCCAGTACTTC. Translation gives CASGPDGYSETQYF.